A single sample gave rise to the 5 T cell receptor beta chains below, sequenced in a study of shared clonotypes between healthy human individuals. TCRdb's table, derived via immunoSEQ multiplex PCR, lists solely in-frame clones and lacks some. The table records about 340,000 clones, about 73% of them present only once. Material: memory CD4+ T cells sorted from blood. The sample's subset: CD45RA-negative fraction. The source is a man aged 30 to 45 in good health.

This clone was seen a few times. The V and J genes are TRBV6-1 and TRBJ1-4; no clear D gene. Germline V gene lookup returns CDR1 MNHNS and CDR2 SASEGT. V was shortened by 0 bases and J by 11 bases, with 13 bases between the two germline ends. The CDR3 extends over 14 amino acids. CDR3: CASSEATTGWKLFF. As DNA, the CDR3 is TGTGCCAGCAGTGAAGCGACGACGGGTTGGAAACTGTTTTTT.

This clone was seen a single time. This could be a read error, since a much larger clone is one nucleotide away. The V and J genes are TRBV2 and TRBJ2-7; possibly TRBD2 for D (5 bases). CDR1 and CDR2 (germline): SNHLY, FYNNEI. This CDR3 contains 11 residues. CDR3 nucleotides: TGTACCAGCAGTGTAGCGCGCGAGCAGTACTTC. This gives the protein CTSSVAREQYF. The full variable domain, rest sourced from reference TRBV2 and TRBJ2-7, is EPEVTQTPSHQVTQMGQEVILRCVPISNHLYFYWYRQILGQKVEFLVSFYNNEISEKSEIFDDQFSVERPDGSNFTLKIRSTKLEDSAMYFCTSSVAREQYFGPGTRLTVT.

This clone was observed a handful of times. The chain uses TRBV5-1 and TRBJ2-3; D ambiguous. This CDR3 has 14 amino acids. V was trimmed by 2 bases and J by 4 bases, leaving 11 bases between them. Germline CDR1 is SGHRS and CDR2 is YFSETQ. The CDR3 sequence: CASSFYSTSDTQYF. CDR3 nucleotide sequence: TGCGCCAGCAGCTTTTATAGTACTTCAGATACGCAGTATTTT.

About this clone itself: This sample includes further DNA sequences coding for the same CDR3. The CDR3 reads CSVGGGNQPQHF. For the CDR3, the DNA is TGCAGCGTTGGCGGGGGAAATCAGCCCCAGCATTTT. This chain links TRBV29-1 with TRBJ1-5, with D possibly matching TRBD1 (5 bases). The CDR3 is made up of 12 amino acids. CDR1 and CDR2 from the germline V gene are SQVTM and ANQGSEA. V was clipped by 4 bases and J by 4 bases, with 8 bases between them.

This clone was seen many times. V is TRBV4-1 and J is TRBJ2-3; either TRBD1 or TRBD2 may fit D (5 bases each). Per the germline V gene, CDR1 is MGHRA and CDR2 is YSYEKL. The CDR3 covers 12 residues. Trimming removed 8 bases from V and 4 bases from J, with 10 bases in between. The CDR3 sequence: CASEGRADTQYF. The CDR3, as DNA: TGCGCCAGCGAGGGGCGAGCAGATACGCAGTATTTT.